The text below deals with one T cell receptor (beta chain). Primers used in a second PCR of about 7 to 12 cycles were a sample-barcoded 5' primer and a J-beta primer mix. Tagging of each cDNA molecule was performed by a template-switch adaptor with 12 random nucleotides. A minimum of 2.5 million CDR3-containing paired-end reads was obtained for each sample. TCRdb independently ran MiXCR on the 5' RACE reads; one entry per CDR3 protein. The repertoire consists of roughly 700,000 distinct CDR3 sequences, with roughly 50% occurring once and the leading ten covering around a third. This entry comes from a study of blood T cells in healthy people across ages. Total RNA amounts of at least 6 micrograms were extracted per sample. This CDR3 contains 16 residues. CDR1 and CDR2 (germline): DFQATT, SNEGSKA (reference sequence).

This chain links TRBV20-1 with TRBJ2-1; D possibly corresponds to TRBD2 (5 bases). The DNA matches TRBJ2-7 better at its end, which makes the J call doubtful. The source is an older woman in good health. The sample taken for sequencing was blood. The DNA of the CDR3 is TGCAGTGCTAGAGATCCTGTTGGGCGGCGGGCCAATGAGCAGTACTTC. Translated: CSARDPVGRRANEQYF.